These T cell receptor beta chains were read from a single sample in a study of vaccination and CD4 T cells after COVID-19. TCRdb analysed the PCR reads with MiXCR anew, one entry per CDR3 protein. In the table there are about 21,000 distinct CDR3 sequences, about 57% of which are singletons. Sequenced material: CD4+ T cells from blood, taken before SARS-CoV-2 vaccination. The receptors were sampled from a human donor who had recovered from COVID-19. Each CDR3 is given with its conserved first and last residue. The D gene is left open where the match is weak. Where a row states a size, it is once, few, many or the class of an expanded clone; other rows omit it.

once,TRBJ1-3,-,TRBV11-2,CASSLDLTSSGNTIYF,TGTGCCAGCAGCTTAGATTTGACGAGCTCTGGAAACACCATATATTTT
few,TRBJ1-6,TRBD1,TRBV27,CASSDLLGQVGSPLHF,TGTGCCAGCAGTGACCTATTAGGACAGGTCGGATCACCCCTCCACTTT
-,TRBJ2-1,TRBD2,TRBV7-6,CASSSKRGTSGSSEQFF,TGTGCCAGCAGCTCGAAGCGCGGGACTAGCGGGAGTAGTGAGCAGTTCTTC
-,TRBJ2-5,TRBD1,TRBV7-9,CASSPGRTGPTQYF,TGTGCCAGCAGCCCAGGCCGGACAGGTCCGACCCAGTACTTC
-,TRBJ2-3,TRBD2,TRBV15,CATSRDGAGADTQYF,TGTGCCACCAGCAGAGATGGGGCGGGAGCAGATACGCAGTATTTT
few,TRBJ2-3,TRBD2,TRBV2,CASRGGLAGVADTQYF,TGTGCCAGCAGGGGGGGACTAGCGGGAGTGGCAGATACGCAGTATTTT
once,TRBJ2-1,TRBD2,TRBV27,CASIRGQPGLAGVYNEQFF,TGTGCCAGCATACGGGGACAGCCGGGACTAGCGGGAGTCTACAATGAGCAGTTCTTC
-,TRBJ1-1,TRBD1,TRBV29-1,CSATDRGNTEAFF,TGCAGCGCGACGGACAGGGGGAACACTGAAGCTTTCTTT
few,TRBJ2-3,-,TRBV24-1,CATSDASERARPDTQYF,TGTGCCACCAGTGACGCCTCAGAGCGGGCACGCCCAGATACGCAGTATTTT
once,TRBJ2-5,-,TRBV2,CASSIPKGLNQVTQYF,TGTGCCAGCAGTATCCCTAAGGGTCTGAACCAGGTGACCCAGTACTTC
-,TRBJ2-6,-,TRBV5-4,CASSLPGAGANVLTF,TGTGCCAGCAGCCTCCCAGGGGCTGGGGCCAACGTCCTGACTTTC
few,TRBJ1-5,TRBD1,TRBV24-1,CATSDPGQANQPQHF,TGTGCCACCAGTGACCCGGGACAGGCCAATCAGCCCCAGCATTTT
-,TRBJ2-5,TRBD2,TRBV27,CASSLSRSGLAGETQYF,TGTGCCAGCAGTTTATCGAGGTCGGGACTAGCGGGAGAGACCCAGTACTTC
once,TRBJ1-2,TRBD1,TRBV6-5,CASSYSLGQTSGYTF,TGTGCCAGCAGTTACTCCCTGGGACAGACTTCTGGCTACACCTTC
few,TRBJ1-2,-,TRBV6-2/TRBV6-3,CASSRRLGADDGYTF,TGTGCCAGCAGCCGCCGGTTGGGGGCGGATGATGGCTACACCTTC
-,TRBJ2-7,-,TRBV20-1,CSAPLGLGGEQYF,TGCAGTGCCCCCCTAGGGCTTGGCGGCGAGCAGTACTTC
-,TRBJ2-5,-,TRBV20-1,CSAQGAGLGETQYF,TGCAGTGCTCAGGGAGCGGGCCTGGGAGAGACCCAGTACTTC
-,TRBJ1-2,TRBD1,TRBV2,CASSGQGARYGYTF,TGTGCCAGCAGTGGACAGGGCGCCAGGTATGGCTACACCTTC
-,TRBJ2-3,TRBD2,TRBV6-1,CASSGTSGRRDTQYF,TGTGCCAGCAGCGGGACTAGCGGGAGACGAGATACGCAGTATTTT
-,TRBJ1-5,-,TRBV20-1,CSASLASNQPQHF,TGCAGTGCTAGTCTTGCCAGCAATCAGCCCCAGCATTTT
-,TRBJ2-2,-,TRBV20-1,CSARDSRRGNTGELFF,TGCAGTGCTAGAGATTCGCGGCGGGGGAACACCGGGGAGCTGTTTTTT
-,TRBJ2-5,TRBD2,TRBV11-3,CASSQGASGSWGQETQYF,TGTGCCAGCAGCCAGGGGGCTAGCGGGAGCTGGGGGCAAGAGACCCAGTACTTC
few,TRBJ2-4,TRBD2,TRBV20-1,CSATGALAGAVFQYF,TGCAGTGCTACGGGGGCCCTAGCGGGAGCGGTCTTTCAGTACTTC
-,TRBJ1-2,-,TRBV10-3,CAISERYEADGYTF,TGTGCCATCAGTGAGCGGTATGAGGCCGATGGCTACACCTTC
-,TRBJ2-5,-,TRBV5-1,CASSMGGEETQYF,TGCGCCAGCAGTATGGGGGGAGAAGAGACCCAGTACTTC
-,TRBJ2-1,-,TRBV27,CASSPPGGFYNEQFF,TGTGCCAGCAGTCCCCCCGGGGGATTCTACAATGAGCAGTTCTTC
-,TRBJ2-7,-,TRBV6-2/TRBV6-3,CASQSQKLYEQYF,TGTGCCAGTCAATCCCAGAAACTCTACGAGCAGTACTTC
-,TRBJ1-5,-,TRBV28,CATRTELGNQPQHF,TGTGCCACCCGTACCGAGTTGGGCAATCAGCCCCAGCATTTT
-,TRBJ2-3,-,TRBV4-2,CASSQAGRGGTDTQYF,TGTGCCAGCAGCCAAGCAGGGAGAGGGGGGACAGATACGCAGTATTTT
-,TRBJ2-5,TRBD2,TRBV6-1,CASSGTSRTQYF,TGTGCCAGCAGTGGGACTAGCAGGACCCAGTACTTC
-,TRBJ2-7,TRBD1,TRBV24-1,CATSDSTGYEQYF,TGTGCCACCAGTGATTCGACAGGGTACGAGCAGTACTTC
few,TRBJ1-2,TRBD1,TRBV24-1,CATGTGGLYGYTF,TGTGCCACCGGGACAGGGGGTCTTTATGGCTACACCTTC
-,TRBJ1-5,-,TRBV15,CATSRDIGGSNQPQHF,TGTGCCACCAGCAGAGATATTGGAGGGAGCAATCAGCCCCAGCATTTT
-,TRBJ2-7,TRBD1,TRBV6-1,CANRDPGQRTPYEQYF,TGTGCCAACAGAGATCCGGGACAGAGAACCCCCTACGAGCAGTACTTC
-,TRBJ1-5,-,TRBV11-3,CASSYRHRVANSNQPQHF,TGTGCCAGCAGCTATCGACACAGGGTCGCCAATAGCAATCAGCCCCAGCATTTT
-,TRBJ2-3,-,TRBV5-4,CASSLGISDTQYF,TGTGCCAGCAGCTTAGGGATTTCAGATACGCAGTATTTT
-,TRBJ2-3,TRBD2,TRBV11-3,CASSSRLAGGPDTQYF,TGTGCCAGCAGCTCCCGACTAGCGGGAGGGCCAGATACGCAGTATTTT
few,TRBJ2-3,TRBD2,TRBV20-1,CSAQTSFHTQYF,TGCAGTGCCCAGACTAGCTTTCATACGCAGTATTTT
-,TRBJ1-6,-,TRBV19,CASRDYNSPLHF,TGTGCCAGCAGGGACTATAATTCACCCCTCCACTTT
few,TRBJ2-5,-,TRBV19,CASSIQGWFETQYF,TGTGCCAGTAGTATACAGGGGTGGTTCGAGACCCAGTACTTC
-,TRBJ2-7,TRBD1,TRBV20-1,CSARGGTVGSYEQYF,TGCAGTGCTAGAGGGGGGACAGTCGGCTCCTACGAGCAGTACTTC
few,TRBJ2-3,-,TRBV20-1,CSARARTQISGSTDTQYF,TGCAGTGCTAGAGCCCGAACCCAAATTAGCGGTAGCACAGATACGCAGTATTTT
few,TRBJ1-5,TRBD1,TRBV2,CASSAEGAWNQPQHF,TGTGCCAGCAGTGCCGAGGGGGCTTGGAATCAGCCCCAGCATTTT
-,TRBJ1-2,-,TRBV4-1,CASSHGGVNYGYTF,TGCGCCAGCAGCCATGGGGGGGTTAACTATGGCTACACCTTC
-,TRBJ2-1,-,TRBV7-6,CASSEGWAYNEQFF,TGTGCCAGCAGCGAGGGTTGGGCCTACAATGAGCAGTTCTTC
-,TRBJ1-5,-,TRBV5-6,CASSSNADQPQHF,TGTGCCAGCAGCTCTAACGCAGATCAGCCCCAGCATTTT
-,TRBJ1-5,-,TRBV28,CASSSTEHQPQHF,TGTGCCAGCAGTTCCACCGAACATCAGCCCCAGCATTTT